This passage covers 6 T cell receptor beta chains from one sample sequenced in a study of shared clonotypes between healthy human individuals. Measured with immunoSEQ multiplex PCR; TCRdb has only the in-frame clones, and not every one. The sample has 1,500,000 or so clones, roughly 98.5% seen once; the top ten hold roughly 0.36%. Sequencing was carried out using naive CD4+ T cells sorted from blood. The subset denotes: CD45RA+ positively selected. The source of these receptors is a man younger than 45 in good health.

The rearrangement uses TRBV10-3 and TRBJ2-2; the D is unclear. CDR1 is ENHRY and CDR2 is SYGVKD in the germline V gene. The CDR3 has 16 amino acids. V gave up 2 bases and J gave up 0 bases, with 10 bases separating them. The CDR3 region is CAISERIKTNTGELFF. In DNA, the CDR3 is TGTGCCATCAGTGAGCGTATCAAAACGAACACCGGGGAGCTGTTTTTT.

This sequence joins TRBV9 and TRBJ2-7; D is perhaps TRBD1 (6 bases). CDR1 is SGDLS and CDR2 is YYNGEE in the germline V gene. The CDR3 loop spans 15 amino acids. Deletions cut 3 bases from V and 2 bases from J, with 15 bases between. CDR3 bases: TGTGCCAGCAGCGGACAGGCCACCGGGGCCTACGAGCAGTACTTC. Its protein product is CASSGQATGAYEQYF.

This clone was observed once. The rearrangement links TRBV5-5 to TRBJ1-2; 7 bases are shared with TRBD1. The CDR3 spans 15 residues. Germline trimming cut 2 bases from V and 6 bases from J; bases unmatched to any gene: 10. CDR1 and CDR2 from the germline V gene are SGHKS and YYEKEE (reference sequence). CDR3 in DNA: TGTGCCAGCAGCTTTCCGAGGAGGGGGCAGGATGGCTACACCTTC. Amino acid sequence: CASSFPRRGQDGYTF.

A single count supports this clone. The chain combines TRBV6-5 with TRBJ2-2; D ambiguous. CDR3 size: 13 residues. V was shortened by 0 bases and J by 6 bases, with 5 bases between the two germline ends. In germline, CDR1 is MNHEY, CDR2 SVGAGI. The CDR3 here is CASSYSFSGELFF. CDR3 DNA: TGTGCCAGCAGTTACTCTTTTTCCGGGGAGCTGTTTTTT.

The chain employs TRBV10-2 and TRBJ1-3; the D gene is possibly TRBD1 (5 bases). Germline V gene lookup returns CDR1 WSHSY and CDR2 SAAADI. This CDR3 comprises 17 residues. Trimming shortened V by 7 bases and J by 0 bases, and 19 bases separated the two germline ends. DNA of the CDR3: TGCGCCAGCATTCGGGACTTTGGGGGTTACTCTGGAAACACCATATATTTT. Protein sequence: CASIRDFGGYSGNTIYF.

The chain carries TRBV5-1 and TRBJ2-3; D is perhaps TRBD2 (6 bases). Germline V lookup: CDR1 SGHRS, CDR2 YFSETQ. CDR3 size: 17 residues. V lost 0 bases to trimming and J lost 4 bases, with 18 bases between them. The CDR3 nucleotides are TGCGCCAGCAGCTTGGCCACGATGCCGGGAGCGCCAGATACGCAGTATTTT. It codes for CASSLATMPGAPDTQYF.